Listed below are T cell receptor beta chains from one sample, sequenced in a study of CD8+CD57+ T cells in acquired aplastic anemia. MiXCR, run by TCRdb on the reads, gives a single entry per CDR3 protein. The sample consists of about 160,000 distinct CDR3 sequences, about 64% of them appearing once. Sequences were obtained from sorted CD4+, CD8+, or CD8+CD57+ T cells (not recorded which) from PBMCs. The receptor source for this set is a human donor with aplastic anemia. Both conserved end residues are part of each CDR3. D genes are given only for firm matches. Clone size is not always given. Where it is, it says once, few, many or a class for expanded clones.

>TRBJ2-3|.|13|TRBD1|TRBV2
TGTGCCAGGACACAGGGGAGCACAGATACGCAGTATTTT
CARTQGSTDTQYF
>TRBJ2-7|.|13|.|TRBV11-2
TGTGCCAGCAGCTCGGGACCGGAAGCCCGGCAGTACTTC
CASSSGPEARQYF
>TRBJ2-7|once|11|.|TRBV12-3/TRBV12-4
TGTGCCAGCTGGGACGGCTACGAGCAGTACTTC
CASWDGYEQYF
>TRBJ2-7|.|13|.|TRBV2
TGTGCCGGCAGTGAAGCTGAGGGTGACGAGCAGTACTTC
CAGSEAEGDEQYF
>TRBJ1-6|once|14|TRBD1|TRBV10-1
TGCGCCAGCACTATGACAGGGGCAAATTCACCCCTCCACTTT
CASTMTGANSPLHF
>TRBJ1-1|.|13|.|TRBV19
TGTGCCAGTAGTATCGTAGGGATCACTGAAGCTTTCTTT
CASSIVGITEAFF
>TRBJ1-1|.|12|.|TRBV24-1
TGTGCCACCAGTTTACTGGGATCAGAGGCTTTCTTT
CATSLLGSEAFF
>TRBJ2-3|.|15|TRBD2|TRBV13
TGTGCCAGCAGCTTAGACGGGGGGGCACCAGATACGCAGTATTTT
CASSLDGGAPDTQYF
>TRBJ1-3|once|16|.|TRBV20-1
TGCAGTGCTAGAGATCGGGGCAGGAGCTCTGGAAACACCATATATTTT
CSARDRGRSSGNTIYF
>TRBJ2-7|once|13|.|TRBV19
TGTGCCACGAACAAAGGCCAGGGAGGCGAGCAGTACTTC
CATNKGQGGEQYF
>TRBJ2-7|.|16|TRBD1|TRBV11-1
TGTGCCAGCAGTTTATACATCGGGACAGGGAGTGACGAGCAGTACTTC
CASSLYIGTGSDEQYF
>TRBJ2-7|.|13|TRBD2|TRBV20-1
TGCAGTGCTCCAGCGGGGGGGGGCTACGAGCAGTACTTC
CSAPAGGGYEQYF
>TRBJ2-7|.|13|.|TRBV20-1
TGCAGTGCTAGAGTGGGCGGGACCTACGAGCAGTACTTC
CSARVGGTYEQYF
>TRBJ2-1|.|14|TRBD2|TRBV29-1
TGCAGCAGTAGTGGCGGGGGGGAATACAATGAGCAGTTCTTC
CSSSGGGEYNEQFF
>TRBJ2-5|.|17|TRBD2|TRBV2
TGTGCCAGCAGCGTAGACCCAAGCGGGGGCATCCAAGAGACCCAGTACTTC
CASSVDPSGGIQETQYF
>TRBJ1-6|.|15|TRBD1|TRBV20-1
TGCAGTGCAATACCGGGACAGGGTAGGAATTCACCCCTCCACTTT
CSAIPGQGRNSPLHF
>TRBJ1-2|.|13|.|TRBV19
TGTGCCAGTAGTATTGGGAGTAGCTATGGCTACACCTTC
CASSIGSSYGYTF
>TRBJ2-3|.|11|.|TRBV10-3
TGTGCCATCAGCTCAAGGGGTACGCAGTATTTT
CAISSRGTQYF
>TRBJ1-6|few|15|.|TRBV5-1
TGCGCCAGCAGCCTCCGGGACATCGGAAATTCACCCCTCCACTTT
CASSLRDIGNSPLHF
>TRBJ2-3|.|13|TRBD1|TRBV24-1
TGTGCCACCAGTGACCAGGGACAGGGGACGCACTATTTT
CATSDQGQGTHYF
>TRBJ2-1|.|11|.|TRBV14
TGTGCCAGCAGCCAGCCCCCTGAGCAGTTCTTC
CASSQPPEQFF
>TRBJ1-5|.|14|.|TRBV6-1
TGTGCCAGCAGGGACAGCTCCGACAATCGGCCCCAGCATTTT
CASRDSSDNRPQHF
>TRBJ1-5|.|14|TRBD1|TRBV2
TGTGCCACCGGGACAGGGGGGAACAATCAGCCCCAGCATTTT
CATGTGGNNQPQHF
>TRBJ1-2|many|13|.|TRBV6-4
TGTGCCAGCAGTGACTCGAACGGGGATGGCTACACCTTC
CASSDSNGDGYTF
>TRBJ2-1|.|19|TRBD2|TRBV6-1
TGTGCCAGCACGGGCCCGGTAGATAGCGGGAGGGTGGGGGAGAATGAGCAGTTCTTC
CASTGPVDSGRVGENEQFF
>TRBJ2-7|.|13|.|TRBV19
TGTGCCAGTAGTATACGACCCCTGGGCGAGCAGTACTTC
CASSIRPLGEQYF
>TRBJ2-6|.|20|TRBD1|TRBV19
TGTGCCAGTAGTAACCCCGAGACAGGGGACAGCTACTCTGGGGCCAACGTCCTGACTTTC
CASSNPETGDSYSGANVLTF
>TRBJ2-5|.|15|TRBD1|TRBV12-3/TRBV12-4
TGTGCCAGCAGTTTCTACAGGGGTCCCCAAGAGACCCAGTACTTC
CASSFYRGPQETQYF
>TRBJ1-1|few|13|.|TRBV19
TGTGCCAGTAGTATAACAGCTTACACTGAAGCTTTCTTT
CASSITAYTEAFF
>TRBJ2-7|.|13|TRBD2|TRBV6-5
TGTGCCAGCAGTTCACGTATGTGGGAGGGCCCGTACTTC
CASSSRMWEGPYF
>TRBJ2-6|.|15|.|TRBV15
TGTGCCACCAGCGGAGATAGCTCTGGGTGCAACGTCCTGACTTTC
CATSGDSSGCNVLTF
>TRBJ2-2|.|16|TRBD1|TRBV7-3
TGTGCCAGCAGCTCACGACAGGGGGCTCGCACCGGGGAGCTGTTTTTT
CASSSRQGARTGELFF
>TRBJ2-5|.|18|TRBD2|TRBV20-1
TGCAGTACGCCCACCGGGGAAGCGGGACCAACGGGGGAAGAGACCCAGTACTTC
CSTPTGEAGPTGEETQYF
>TRBJ1-2|.|14|.|TRBV6-6
TGTGCCAGCAGTGACTCGCTGAGGACTGGAGGCTACACCTTC
CASSDSLRTGGYTF
>TRBJ1-1|few|15|.|TRBV5-1
TGCGCCAGCAGCTTGGAGGCGGGTATGAACACTGAAGCTTTCTTT
CASSLEAGMNTEAFF
>TRBJ2-1|.|15|TRBD2|TRBV11-2
TGTGCCAGCAGCTTTGGCGGGAGGGCTAACAATGAGCAGTTCTTC
CASSFGGRANNEQFF
>TRBJ2-1|.|16|.|TRBV9
TGTGCCAGCAGCGTAGGATATCGGGACACCGACAATGAGCAGTTCTTC
CASSVGYRDTDNEQFF
>TRBJ1-2|few|13|.|TRBV24-1
TGTGCCACCAGTGATTTGTCCGACTATGGCTACACCTTC
CATSDLSDYGYTF
>TRBJ2-5|.|14|TRBD1|TRBV7-8
TGTGCCAGCAGCTTAAGGGACAGCAAAGAGACCCAGTACTTC
CASSLRDSKETQYF
>TRBJ2-5|few|14|.|TRBV7-9
TGTGCCAGCAGCTTACCGTATGACCAAGAGACCCAGTACTTC
CASSLPYDQETQYF
>TRBJ2-2|.|17|.|TRBV7-2
TGTGCCAGCAGCTTAGCGCTGATGACCGAGAACACCGGGGAGCTGTTTTTT
CASSLALMTENTGELFF
>TRBJ2-1|few|14|.|TRBV5-1
TGCGCCAGCAGCTTAGGGTTTGAGAGCAATGAGCAGTTCTTC
CASSLGFESNEQFF